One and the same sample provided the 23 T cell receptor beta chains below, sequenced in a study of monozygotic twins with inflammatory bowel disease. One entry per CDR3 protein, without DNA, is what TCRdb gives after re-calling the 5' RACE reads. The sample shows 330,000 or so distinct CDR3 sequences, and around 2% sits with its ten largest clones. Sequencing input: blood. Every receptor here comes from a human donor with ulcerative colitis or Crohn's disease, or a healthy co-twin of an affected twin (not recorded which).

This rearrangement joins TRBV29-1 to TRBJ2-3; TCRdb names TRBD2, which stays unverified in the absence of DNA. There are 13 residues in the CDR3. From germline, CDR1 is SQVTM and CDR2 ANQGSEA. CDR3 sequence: CSVSSGGSDTQYF.

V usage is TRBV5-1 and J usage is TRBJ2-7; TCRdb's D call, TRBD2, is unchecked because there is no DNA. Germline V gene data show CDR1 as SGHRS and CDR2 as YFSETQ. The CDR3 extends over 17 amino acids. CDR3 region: CASSRRSSGEFSYEQYF.

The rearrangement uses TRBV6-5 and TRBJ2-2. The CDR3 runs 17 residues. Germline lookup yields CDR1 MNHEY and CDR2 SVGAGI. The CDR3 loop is CASSYPIATANTGELFF.

The CDR3 here is CASSFAPRETQYF. V and J are TRBV12-3 or TRBV12-4 and TRBJ2-5; without DNA, the TCRdb call of TRBD2 cannot be checked. CDR3 length: 13 amino acids.

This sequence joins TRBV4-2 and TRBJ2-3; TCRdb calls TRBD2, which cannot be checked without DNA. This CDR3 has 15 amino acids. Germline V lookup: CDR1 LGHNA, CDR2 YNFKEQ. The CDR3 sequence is CASSQTSGNTDTQYF.

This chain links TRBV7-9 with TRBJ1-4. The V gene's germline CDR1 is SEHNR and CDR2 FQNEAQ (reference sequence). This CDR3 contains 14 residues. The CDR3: CASSSGGTAEKLFF.

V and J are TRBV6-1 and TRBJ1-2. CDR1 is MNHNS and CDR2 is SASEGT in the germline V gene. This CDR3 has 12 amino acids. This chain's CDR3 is CASSDLVWGYTF.

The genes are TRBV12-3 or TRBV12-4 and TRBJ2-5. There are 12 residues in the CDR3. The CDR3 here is CASSSGDETQYF.

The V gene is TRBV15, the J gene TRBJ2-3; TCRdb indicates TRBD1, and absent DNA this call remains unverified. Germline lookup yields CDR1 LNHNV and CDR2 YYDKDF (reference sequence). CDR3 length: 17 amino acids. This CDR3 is CATSSGTGGLSSDTQYF.

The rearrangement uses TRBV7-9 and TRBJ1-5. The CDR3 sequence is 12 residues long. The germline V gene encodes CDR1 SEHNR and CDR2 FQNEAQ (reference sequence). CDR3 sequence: CASSLVDGTQHF.

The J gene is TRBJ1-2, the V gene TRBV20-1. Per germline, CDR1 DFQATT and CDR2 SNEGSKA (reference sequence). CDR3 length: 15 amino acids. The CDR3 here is CSALTTGRRNYGYTF.

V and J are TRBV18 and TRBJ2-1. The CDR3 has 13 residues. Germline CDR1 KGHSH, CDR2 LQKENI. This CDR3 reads CASSSETYNEQFF.

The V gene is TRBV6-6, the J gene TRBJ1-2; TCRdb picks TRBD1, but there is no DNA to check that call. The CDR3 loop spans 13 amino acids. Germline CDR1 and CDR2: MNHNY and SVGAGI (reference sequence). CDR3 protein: CASIDRDLAGYTF.

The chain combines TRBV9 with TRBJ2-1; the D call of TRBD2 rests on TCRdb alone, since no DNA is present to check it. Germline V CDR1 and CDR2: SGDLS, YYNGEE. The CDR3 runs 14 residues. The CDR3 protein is CASSVETRGNEQFF.

The CDR3 is CASSKLAGGYNEQFF. The chain uses TRBV6-2 or TRBV6-3 and TRBJ2-1; TCRdb returns TRBD2, unconfirmable since there is no DNA. CDR3 length: 15 residues. The V gene's germline CDR1 is MNHEY and CDR2 SVGEGT.

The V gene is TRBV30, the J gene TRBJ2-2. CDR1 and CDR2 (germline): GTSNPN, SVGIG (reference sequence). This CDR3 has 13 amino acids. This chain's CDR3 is CAWSDSLRGELFF. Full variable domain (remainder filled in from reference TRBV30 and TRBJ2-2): SQTIHQWPATLVQPVGSPLSLECTVEGTSNPNLYWYRQAAGRGLQLLFYSVGIGQISSEVPQNLSASRPQDRQFILSSKKLLLSDSGFYLCAWSDSLRGELFFGEGSRLTVL.

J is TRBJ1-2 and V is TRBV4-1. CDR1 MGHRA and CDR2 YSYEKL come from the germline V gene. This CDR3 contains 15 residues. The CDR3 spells CASSQDPQTSYGYTF.

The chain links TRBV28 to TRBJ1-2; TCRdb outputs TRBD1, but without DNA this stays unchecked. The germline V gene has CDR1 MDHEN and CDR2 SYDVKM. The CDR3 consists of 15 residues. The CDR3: CASSLADRGGYGYTF.

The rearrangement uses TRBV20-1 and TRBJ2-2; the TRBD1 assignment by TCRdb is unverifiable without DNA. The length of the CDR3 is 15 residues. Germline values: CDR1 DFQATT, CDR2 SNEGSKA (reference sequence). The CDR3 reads CSAGLGEWGTGELFF.

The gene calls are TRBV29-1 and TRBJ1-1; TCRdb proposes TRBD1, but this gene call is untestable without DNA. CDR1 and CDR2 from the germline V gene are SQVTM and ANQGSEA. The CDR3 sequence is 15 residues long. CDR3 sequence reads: CSVVLKDSLNTEAFF.

CDR3 sequence reads: CASIKWGKQYF. The rearrangement uses TRBV28 and TRBJ2-7. This CDR3 is built from 11 residues. Germline CDR1 reads MDHEN; CDR2 reads SYDVKM.

CDR3 amino acids: CASRLAGVPYEQYF. The chain combines TRBV7-8 with TRBJ2-7. In germline, CDR1 is SGHVS, CDR2 FQNEAQ. The CDR3 is made up of 14 amino acids. Full variable domain (outside the CDR3, taken from reference TRBV7-8 and TRBJ2-7): GAGVSQSPRYKVAKRGQDVALRCDPISGHVSLFWYQQALGQGPEFLTYFQNEAQLDKSGLPSDRFFAERPEGSVSTLKIQRTQQEDSAVYLCASRLAGVPYEQYFGPGTRLTVT.

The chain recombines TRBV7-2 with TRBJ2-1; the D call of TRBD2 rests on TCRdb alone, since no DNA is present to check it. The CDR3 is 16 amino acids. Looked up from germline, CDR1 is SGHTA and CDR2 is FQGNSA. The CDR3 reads CASSLIGGSEDNEQFF.